This T cell receptor beta chain appears in the sequencing data of a study of OX40 agonist ivuxolimab in advanced cancers. Measured with immunoSEQ multiplex PCR; TCRdb has only the in-frame clones, and not every one. The sample yields 48,000 or so clones, 70% to 90% seen once. Autoimmune disease history or systemic immunosuppression was exclusionary. V gave up 6 bases and J gave up 4 bases, with 15 bases separating them. Germline loops: CDR1 SQVTM, CDR2 ANQGSEA. The CDR3 totals 13 residues. The material was CD4+ or CD8+ T cells sorted from blood, obtained in a trial of the OX40 agonist ivuxolimab. This clonotype was sampled from an adult with an advanced solid tumor such as melanoma, head and neck, liver or kidney cancer. The chain employs TRBV29-1 and TRBJ1-2; D may be TRBD1 (6 bases). CDR3 bases: TGCAGCGTGGGAAGACAGGACATCTATGGCTACACCTTC. Its protein product is CSVGRQDIYGYTF. Using reference TRBV29-1 and TRBJ1-2 for the parts outside the CDR3, the full variable domain is SAVISQKPSRDICQRGTSLTIQCQVDSQVTMMFWYRQQPGQSLTLIATANQGSEATYESGFVIDKFPISRPNLTFSTLTVSNMSPEDSSIYLCSVGRQDIYGYTFGSGTRLTVV.